The 21 T cell receptor beta chains below were found in one sample sequenced in a study of T cell clonality in common variable immunodeficiency. Data came from immunoSEQ multiplex PCR; TCRdb stores just in-frame clones and leaves some out. Recorded here are 40,000 to 55,000 clones, none singletons. The source material was peripheral blood mononuclear cells. The receptor set was obtained from a person aged 18 to 75 in good health.

This clone was counted ten times or more. The CDR3 goes on 3 residues after the read ends, and that part is filled in from the germline J gene. The rearrangement links TRBV10-3 to TRBJ2-7; 8 bases fit TRBD1. Trimming took 7 bases from V and 1 from J; bases not matched to a gene: 3. The length of the CDR3 is 13 residues. Looked up from germline, CDR1 is ENHRY and CDR2 is SYGVKD. The sequenced part of the CDR3 DNA is TGTGCCATCACGGACAGGGAATCCTACGAG. Its translation: CAITDRESYE. The full CDR3 protein reads CAITDRESYEQYF.

This clone was picked up many times. The sequenced fragment ends 3 residues before the CDR3 boundary, so the rest is inferred from the germline J gene. This sequence joins TRBV20-1 and TRBJ2-2, with 8 bases aligning to TRBD1. V was pared by 2 bases and J by 1 base, with 6 bases of the junction left unmatched. Germline V gene sequence: CDR1 DFQATT, CDR2 SNEGSKA (reference sequence). This CDR3 contains 16 residues. Partial CDR3 DNA: TGCAGTGCTAGACTTACCGGGACAGGGAACACCGGGGAG. Translated: CSARLTGTGNTGE. The full CDR3 reads CSARLTGTGNTGELFF.

This clone was recorded at least ten times. The CDR3 extends 3 residues past the end of the read, so its final part is completed from the germline J gene. This sequence joins TRBV19 and TRBJ2-2, with D possibly matching TRBD2 (7 bases). CDR1 and CDR2 (germline): LNHDA, SQIVND (reference sequence). The length of the CDR3 is 16 residues. The V and J ends lost 8 bases and 5 bases respectively, with 21 bases between them. The DNA read from the CDR3 is TGTGCCAGTTTGAGTGGCGGGGGCTATCCGACCGGGGAG. Translated, it gives CASLSGGGYPTGE. The full CDR3 reads CASLSGGGYPTGELFF.

There are a few counts of this clone. The CDR3 is cut off 3 residues early in the read; its end comes from the germline J gene. The chain has TRBV19 and TRBJ1-1; D ambiguous. In germline, CDR1 is LNHDA, CDR2 SQIVND (reference sequence). The V gene lost 7 bases and the J gene lost 2 bases, with 11 bases spanning the gap. There are 13 residues in the CDR3. Incomplete CDR3 DNA: TGTGCCAGTAAGGCGGGTGATAACACTGAA. Amino acid sequence: CASKAGDNTE. The CDR3 as a whole reads CASKAGDNTEAFF.

This clone showed up many times. The missing CDR3 end, 3 residues past where the read stops, is filled in from the germline J gene. Other DNA sequences in the same sample also yield this CDR3. This rearrangement joins TRBV18 to TRBJ1-3, with 9 bases matching TRBD1. Per germline, CDR1 KGHSH and CDR2 LQKENI. Unmatched junction bases numbered 8, after V lost 4 bases and J lost 4 bases. The CDR3 is 16 residues long. CDR3 sequence: CASSQQTGGTGNTIYF. The DNA read from the CDR3 is TGTGCCAGCTCACAGCAAACAGGGGGCACGGGAAACACC.

This clone was counted between two and nine times. Read sequence stops 3 residues before the CDR3 end, and the germline J gene provides the missing end. This chain uses TRBV19 with TRBJ1-2; 11 positions agree with TRBD1. The CDR3 consists of 16 residues. Germline CDR1 LNHDA, CDR2 SQIVND (reference sequence). This CDR3 is CASSISRDRGYYDYTF. CDR3 DNA, as far as it was read: TGTGCCAGTAGTATCTCCCGGGACAGGGGGTACTACGAC.

This clone was observed a handful of times. The read stops 3 residues short of the end of the CDR3; the missing end is completed from the germline J gene. The V call is TRBV30, the J call TRBJ2-3; possible D gene TRBD1, 6 bases. This CDR3 comprises 13 residues. The V gene's germline CDR1 is GTSNPN and CDR2 SVGIG (reference sequence). CDR3 protein: CAGQWGPGQPQYF. CDR3 DNA, as far as it was read: TGTGCCGGGCAGTGGGGTCCAGGACAGCCG.

This clone has ten or more counts. Coverage ceases 3 residues before the CDR3 finishes, and the germline J gene fills in the end. The V call is TRBV27, the J call TRBJ2-7; maybe TRBD2 (5 bases). CDR1 and CDR2 (germline): MNHEY, SMNVEV (reference sequence). Trimming removed 3 bases at V and 2 bases at J, with 20 bases between. The CDR3 is 17 residues long. The CDR3 protein is CASSFSSGLSAPYEQYF. Partial CDR3 DNA: TGTGCCAGCAGTTTTTCCTCTGGACTGTCCGCTCCCTACGAG.

Many counts were recorded for this clone. The read ends 3 residues early relative to the CDR3; the germline J gene fills the gap. The chain links TRBV11-2 to TRBJ1-4, with D tentatively TRBD1 (5 bases). The CDR3 sequence is 15 residues long. Trimming left V 0 bases short and J 8 bases short, with 13 bases between. Per germline, CDR1 SGHAT and CDR2 FQNNGV. Incomplete CDR3 DNA: TGTGCCAGCAGCTTAGAAGGGGCCCTAAACGAAAAA. Translating gives CASSLEGALNEK. The whole CDR3 sequence reads CASSLEGALNEKLFF.

This clone showed up many times. The DNA ends 3 residues before the CDR3 does, and the rest of the CDR3 is filled in from the germline J gene. This chain links TRBV19 with TRBJ2-1; 10 nucleotides agree with TRBD1. Trimming took 6 bases from V and 6 from J; bases not matched to a gene: 11. CDR3 length: 16 residues. In germline, CDR1 is LNHDA, CDR2 SQIVND (reference sequence). CDR3 protein: CASSPRQGAPPNEQFF. The part of the CDR3 DNA that was read is TGTGCCAGTAGCCCACGACAGGGGGCGCCCCCCAATGAG.

Notes on this clone: The sequence runs out 3 residues before the end of the CDR3; the remainder is reconstructed from the germline J gene. V and J are TRBV30 and TRBJ1-4; tentative D call: TRBD1 (5 bases). In germline, CDR1 is GTSNPN, CDR2 SVGIG (reference sequence). The CDR3 totals 15 residues. The part of the CDR3 DNA that was read is TGTGCCTGGAGTGCCGGACACCTTTCTAATTCACCA. Protein product: CAWSAGHLSNSP. The entire CDR3 protein is CAWSAGHLSNSPLFF.

This clone was picked up many times. The sequenced fragment ends 3 residues before the CDR3 boundary, so the rest is inferred from the germline J gene. V and J are TRBV5-6 and TRBJ1-2; D is ambiguous. The germline gives CDR1 SGHDT, CDR2 YYEEEE. V lost 0 bases and J lost 5, with 11 bases in between. This CDR3 spans 14 amino acids. The CDR3 loop is CASSLAGRIYGYTF. CDR3 bases read: TGTGCCAGCAGCTTGGCGGGGAGGATATATGGC. The full variable domain, in which reference TRBV5-6 and TRBJ1-2 provide the parts outside the CDR3, is DAGVTQSPTHLIKTRGQQVTLRCSPKSGHDTVSWYQQALGQGPQFIFQYYEEEERQRGNFPDRFSGHQFPNYSSELNVNALLLGDSALYLCASSLAGRIYGYTFGSGTRLTVV.

This clone came up many times. The read stops 3 residues short of the end of the CDR3; the missing end is completed from the germline J gene. The chain uses TRBV28 and TRBJ1-5; D ambiguous. Trimming took off 3 bases at V and 3 bases at J, with 12 bases between the two ends. This CDR3 is built from 15 residues. The V gene's germline CDR1 is MDHEN and CDR2 SYDVKM. The CDR3 here is CASSFGTGSNQPQHF. The CDR3 bases that were read are TGTGCCAGCAGTTTTGGAACGGGGTCCAATCAGCCC.

The CDR3 is CASSRGGVGNGQYF. The sequenced CDR3 bases are TGTGCCAGCAGTCGGGGGGGCGTTGGGAATGGT. The chain combines TRBV2 with TRBJ2-4; 8 positions match TRBD2. Coverage ceases 3 residues before the CDR3 finishes, and the germline J gene fills in the end. The germline V gene encodes CDR1 SNHLY and CDR2 FYNNEI. This CDR3 has 14 residues.

This clone was recorded many times. The CDR3 extends 3 residues past the end of the read, so its final part is completed from the germline J gene. The chain uses TRBV20-1 and TRBJ1-1, with TRBD1 as a possible D gene (6 bases). Germline V gene lookup returns CDR1 DFQATT and CDR2 SNEGSKA (reference sequence). This CDR3 spans 11 amino acids. The chain's CDR3 is CYGQTNTEAFF. The covered CDR3 bases are TGCTACGGACAGACGAACACTGAA.

Concerning this clone: The read falls 3 residues short of the CDR3 end, and the missing part is taken from the germline J gene. Other DNA sequences in the sample encode the same CDR3. This chain joins TRBV18 and TRBJ2-3; 9 bases agree with TRBD1. This CDR3 is built from 17 residues. CDR1 and CDR2 from the germline V gene are KGHSH and LQKENI. The covered CDR3 bases are TGTGCCAGCTCGCCAGGCAGGACAGGGGCGAACAGGGAGACG. This encodes CASSPGRTGANRET. The whole CDR3 is CASSPGRTGANRETQYF.

This clone was seen many times. With the read ending 3 residues before the CDR3 end, the germline J gene is used to fill in that end. V is TRBV6-2 or TRBV6-3 and J is TRBJ2-3; D perhaps matches TRBD2 (6 bases). This CDR3 region has 16 residues. Germline V lookup: CDR1 MNHEY, CDR2 SVGEGT. Between the trimmed V and J ends, which lost 0 bases and 5 bases, there was a span of 15 bases. The part of the CDR3 DNA that was read is TGTGCCAGCAGTTACTCTTTGGCGGGGTACGAAGATACG. Translating it yields CASSYSLAGYEDT. In full, the CDR3 is CASSYSLAGYEDTQYF.

This clone occurred many times. The sequenced fragment ends 3 residues before the CDR3 boundary, so the rest is inferred from the germline J gene. The V call is TRBV30, the J call TRBJ2-1; 16 bases fit TRBD2. The junction had 11 bases not matched to a gene; V was cut back by 3 bases and J by 9 bases. The CDR3 runs 17 residues. CDR1 is GTSNPN and CDR2 is SVGIG in the germline V gene (reference sequence). The covered CDR3 bases are TGTGCCTGGAGCAAGACGGTGGGACTAGCGGGGGGGCGTGAG. It codes for CAWSKTVGLAGGRE. The whole CDR3 reads CAWSKTVGLAGGREQFF.

This clone has a count of ten or more. The read is 3 residues too short to cover the CDR3 end, so that end is filled in from the germline J gene. V gene TRBV20-1 combines with J gene TRBJ1-2, with D perhaps TRBD1 (6 bases). Per the germline V gene, CDR1 is DFQATT and CDR2 is SNEGSKA (reference sequence). The length of the CDR3 is 15 residues. The part of the CDR3 DNA that was read is TGCAGTGCCAGGGGCCTGCGACAATGGGTCGAGGGC. Translation gives CSARGLRQWVEG. The whole CDR3 protein reads CSARGLRQWVEGYTF.

To note about this clone: It is likely a read error: a sequence one base away is far more abundant. Incomplete CDR3 DNA: TGTGCCATTAGTGTCTTTGGCGGGGGGGTTTCAGAGACC. It is translated as CAISVFGGGVSET. The entire CDR3 reads CAISVFGGGVSETQYF. This chain links TRBV19 with TRBJ2-5; 9 nucleotides match TRBD2. Sequencing ends 3 residues short of the CDR3 end; the germline J gene provides the rest. Germline values: CDR1 LNHDA, CDR2 SQIVND (reference sequence). CDR3 length equals 16 residues.

This clone was recorded many times. The read ends 3 residues before the CDR3 terminus; that terminus is restored from the germline J gene. The chain has TRBV19 and TRBJ1-2; 9 bases match TRBD1. Per the germline V gene, CDR1 is LNHDA and CDR2 is SQIVND (reference sequence). CDR3 length: 14 residues. Losses at the gene ends were 7 bases for V and 4 bases for J; bases not matched to a gene: 7. CDR3 DNA, as far as it was read: TGTGCCAGTACCCCGGGACAGGGCACCTATGGC. Translating it yields CASTPGQGTYG. The full CDR3 is CASTPGQGTYGYTF.